The entry below gives a single T cell receptor beta chain sequence along with its context. Its antigen is unidentified. Graves' hyperthyroidism was deemed stable given no ophthalmopathy progression within 18 months. Based on clinical symptoms, serum thyroxine and TRAb, thyroid ultrasound and orbital computed tomography, diagnoses were reached. There were TCR beta CDR3 regions amplified from RNA transcripts. The HTBI primer set drove a first-round RT-PCR of the TCR CDR3. TCRdb reprocessed the multiplex PCR reads via MiXCR and lists one record per CDR3 protein. Of 700,000 to 950,000 distinct CDR3 sequences listed, 35% are singletons. The CDR3 runs 13 residues. V was cut by 4 bases and J by 3 bases, with 12 bases left in between. The germline V gene encodes CDR1 DFQATT and CDR2 SNEGSKA (reference sequence). The sample originates from a study of T cells in Graves' hyperthyroidism and ophthalmopathy. Whole-study results and caveats: Median prediction lead before ophthalmopathy onset was about 6.7 months with the model. Blood also carried most thyroid clonotypes expanded above 0.001.

V is TRBV20-1 and J is TRBJ2-5, with D possibly matching TRBD2 (5 bases). The clonotype originates from a woman in her forties with Graves' hyperthyroidism. Sequencing was carried out using blood. The CDR3 coding sequence is TGCAGTGCTATTCATCCGGGGAAAGAGACCCAGTACTTC. Translating it yields CSAIHPGKETQYF.